This T cell receptor beta chain derives from a study of identical twins. Study-level results: These conclusions were based on statistical analysis (cross-sectional, not following the same donors). There is a chance that invariant MAIT and iNKT cells partially muddied zero-insertion analyses.

There are a few counts of this clonotype. The antigen is not known. Addition of a universal primer site occurred through template switching, and cDNA carried unique molecular identifiers. TCRdb re-called the 5' RACE reads with MiXCR, one entry per CDR3 protein. The sample holds hundreds of thousands of distinct CDR3 sequences; approximately 7.3% are singletons and the top ten take about 5.6%. The CDR3 spans 15 residues. The germline V gene encodes CDR1 SGHAT and CDR2 FQNNGV. Trimming shortened V by 1 base and J by 6 bases, and 14 bases separated the two germline ends. These data also featured in a second study, about yellow fever vaccine responses in identical twins.

The TCR comes from a woman between 18 and 29 years old in good health. The V call is TRBV11-2, the J call TRBJ2-3, with TRBD2 as a possible D gene (7 bases). Sequenced: CD8+ T cells sorted from blood. The CDR3 protein is CASSLAWGGPDTQYF. CDR3 DNA sequence: TGTGCCAGCAGCTTAGCGTGGGGGGGCCCCGATACGCAGTATTTT. Full variable domain (outside the CDR3, taken from reference TRBV11-2 and TRBJ2-3): EAGVAQSPRYKIIEKRQSVAFWCNPISGHATLYWYQQILGQGPKLLIQFQNNGVVDDSQLPKDRFSAERLKGVDSTLKIQPAKLEDSAVYLCASSLAWGGPDTQYFGPGTRLTVL.